A selection of T cell receptor beta chains follows, all from one sample in a study of graft-versus-host responses after intestinal transplantation. The assay was immunoSEQ multiplex PCR, and TCRdb's table has in-frame clones only and misses some. The sample yields tens of thousands of clones, over 85% seen once. Sequenced here: bone marrow, sampled approximately 740 days after intestinal transplantation. The receptor set was obtained from a human patient who received an intestinal transplant, so some T cells may come from the graft donor. Each CDR3 is given without its conserved first and last residue. The order of the fields is clone size, J gene, V gene, CDR3 protein. Size is omitted from some rows. Given values are once, few, many or a class for expanded clones.

clone_size: .
j_call: TRBJ1-6
v_call: TRBV5-6
cdr3_aa: ASSLVGQSNSPLH

clone_size: .
j_call: TRBJ2-2
v_call: TRBV6-5
cdr3_aa: ASSYSSTGELF

clone_size: .
j_call: .
v_call: TRBV29-1
cdr3_aa: SDGGSSSSYEQY

clone_size: .
j_call: TRBJ2-3
v_call: TRBV2
cdr3_aa: ASSGSGCADTQY

clone_size: .
j_call: TRBJ2-5
v_call: TRBV13
cdr3_aa: ASSPPSHKTQY

clone_size: .
j_call: TRBJ2-2
v_call: TRBV9
cdr3_aa: ASSVGGRAVGGELF

clone_size: .
j_call: TRBJ1-2
v_call: TRBV29-1
cdr3_aa: SVMAGIHRYGYT

clone_size: .
j_call: TRBJ2-7
v_call: TRBV6-1
cdr3_aa: ASGSELTYEQY

clone_size: .
j_call: TRBJ2-1
v_call: TRBV7-9
cdr3_aa: ASTLWVGSYNEQF

clone_size: once
j_call: TRBJ2-7
v_call: TRBV6-5
cdr3_aa: ASSYSVEGYEQY

clone_size: .
j_call: TRBJ2-5
v_call: TRBV10-2
cdr3_aa: ASTWTGGETQY

clone_size: .
j_call: TRBJ2-7
v_call: TRBV7-6
cdr3_aa: ASSLEPLLLNEQY

clone_size: .
j_call: TRBJ1-5
v_call: TRBV4-1
cdr3_aa: ASSQDNTDRQNQPQH

clone_size: .
j_call: TRBJ1-2
v_call: TRBV6-5
cdr3_aa: ASSNRVHGYT

clone_size: .
j_call: TRBJ2-7
v_call: TRBV28
cdr3_aa: ASMGDSIYEQY

clone_size: .
j_call: TRBJ2-5
v_call: TRBV13
cdr3_aa: ASSLRAGFSPETQY

clone_size: .
j_call: TRBJ2-3
v_call: TRBV29-1
cdr3_aa: SGTRASGDTQY

clone_size: .
j_call: TRBJ1-2
v_call: TRBV4-1
cdr3_aa: ASSQGTDYGYT

clone_size: .
j_call: TRBJ2-3
v_call: TRBV18
cdr3_aa: ASSPVGGSTDTQY

clone_size: .
j_call: TRBJ2-1
v_call: TRBV5-1
cdr3_aa: ASSLHMTGSSYNEQF

clone_size: once
j_call: TRBJ2-7
v_call: TRBV6-6
cdr3_aa: ASSPAQGNEQY

clone_size: .
j_call: TRBJ2-5
v_call: TRBV21-1
cdr3_aa: ASSRETQETQY

clone_size: once
j_call: TRBJ2-5
v_call: TRBV7-2
cdr3_aa: ASSSDVEEETQY

clone_size: .
j_call: TRBJ1-1
v_call: TRBV28
cdr3_aa: ASSSPDRTAF

clone_size: .
j_call: TRBJ1-4
v_call: TRBV5-6
cdr3_aa: ASSTAWTGLATNEKLF

clone_size: .
j_call: TRBJ1-5
v_call: TRBV6-5
cdr3_aa: ASSYSGARVGQPQH

clone_size: once
j_call: TRBJ2-1
v_call: TRBV18
cdr3_aa: ASSPVDSYNEQF

clone_size: .
j_call: TRBJ2-7
v_call: TRBV19
cdr3_aa: ASSLALAETYEQY

clone_size: .
j_call: TRBJ1-5
v_call: TRBV6-7
cdr3_aa: ASQWVVTPGYSNQPQH

clone_size: .
j_call: TRBJ1-5
v_call: TRBV11-3
cdr3_aa: ASSYYWPQH

clone_size: .
j_call: TRBJ2-1
v_call: TRBV28
cdr3_aa: ASSSRKVPWMEF

clone_size: .
j_call: TRBJ2-7
v_call: TRBV9
cdr3_aa: ASSSGDRGYEQY

clone_size: .
j_call: TRBJ2-3
v_call: TRBV4-1
cdr3_aa: ASSQVLGSTDTQY

clone_size: .
j_call: TRBJ1-6
v_call: TRBV18
cdr3_aa: ASSPQGASSYNSPLH

clone_size: .
j_call: TRBJ2-7
v_call: TRBV2
cdr3_aa: ASSEAPFEQY

clone_size: .
j_call: TRBJ1-4
v_call: TRBV7-6
cdr3_aa: ASSPTSTNEKLF

clone_size: .
j_call: TRBJ2-1
v_call: TRBV6-5
cdr3_aa: ASSYARGSYNEQF

clone_size: .
j_call: TRBJ1-2
v_call: TRBV11-2
cdr3_aa: ASSLGAGTSGYT

clone_size: .
j_call: TRBJ1-6
v_call: TRBV28
cdr3_aa: ASSLDLNSPLH